The T cell receptor beta chain under discussion was sequenced for a study of blood T cells in healthy people across ages. Study-level results: The study found more naive CD4+ cells and higher diversity in long-lived than aged donors.

Of note for this clonotype: The antigen remains undetermined.

Next came a second PCR, run for about 6 to 12 cycles, which used a sample-barcoded 5' primer along with a J-beta primer mix. A template-switch adaptor that had 12 random nucleotides put a tag on each cDNA molecule. TCRdb called the 5' RACE reads again in MiXCR, with one record for every CDR3 protein. The sample lists over 1.5 million distinct CDR3 sequences, about 50% occurring once. The source of this sequence is a woman in her thirties or forties in good health. The material sequenced was blood.

The CDR3 here is CASTPFTGLPYEQYF. The CDR3 bases are TGTGCCAGCACCCCTTTTACAGGGTTACCCTACGAGCAGTACTTC. The V gene is TRBV12-3 or TRBV12-4, the J gene TRBJ2-7, with a weak D call TRBD1 (6 bases). The CDR3 runs to 15 residues. Trimming pared 7 bases from V and 2 bases from J, leaving 18 bases between.